This record concerns one T cell receptor beta chain sequence. This record comes from a study of T-cell memory formation after mild COVID-19. TCRdb itself ran the 5' RACE reads through MiXCR, one entry per CDR3 protein. The repertoire holds hundreds of thousands of distinct CDR3 sequences, with 20% to 25% as singletons. After removal of 4 bases from V and 6 bases from J, the junction contained 7 bases not matched to a gene. Germline assignment: CDR1 SGHVS and CDR2 FNYEAQ. The CDR3 is 15 residues long. The rearrangement uses TRBV7-6 and TRBJ2-1, with 9 bases fitting TRBD2. The TCR comes from an adult woman who had mild COVID-19 (a few samples of this study predate the infection). Cell type and time point are not known. The sequenced material came from PBMCs or a T cell subset sorted from them (not recorded which). In DNA, the CDR3 is TGTGCCAGCAGCTCGCCCTGGCGGGGGGGCAATGAGCAGTTCTTC. The encoded protein is CASSSPWRGGNEQFF. Variable domain in full (rest from reference TRBV7-6 and TRBJ2-1): GAGVSQSPRYKVTKRGQDVALRCDPISGHVSLYWYRQALGQGPEFLTYFNYEAQQDKSGLPNDRFSAERPEGSISTLTIQRTEQRDSAMYRCASSSPWRGGNEQFFGPGTRLTVL.